This TCR beta chain stems from a study of human T cells and chemical hapten exposure (dated by TCRdb to about 2021). Some background on the complete study: For sensitization, 2% DPC in acetone was applied to a roughly 2 cm by roughly 2 cm area of upper inner arm skin. Throughout the study period of roughly 24 weeks, patients also received therapeutic DPC doses to the scalp every week. Patch testing was performed on the upper back with Finn chambers containing 0.01% DPC, and the patch tests were scored after 6 days according to International Contact Dermatitis Research Group standards. Alopecia areata with under or over 50% scalp involvement, alopecia totalis and alopecia universalis were represented in the patient cohort, which was mostly female. Libraries were pooled for sequencing, and per-sample TCR yields varied mainly because of small differences in library volumes within the pool. Peripheral blood TCR repertoire changes were tracked in vivo in alopecia patients during primary and secondary sensitization to the hapten diphenylcyclopropenone (DPC). Blood samples were taken from patients before sensitization (week 0) and then at 2, 6 and about 24 weeks after DPC sensitization. For TCR sequencing, blood came from approximately 29 alopecia patients at anywhere from one to four time points (pre-sensitization, 2, 6 and 24 weeks). The study at large found these results: Patch test score was positively correlated with the number of PT1 expanded TCRs, with significance at thresholds 8, 16 and 32 but not at 4. Significantly more large CDR3 similarity clusters were formed by expanded TCRs than by pre-sensitization or healthy control sets, consistent with antigen-driven responses. Repeated subsampling changed both the strength of the expansion versus patch-test correlation and the threshold at which that correlation became significant. The number of TCRs above 1 in 1000 frequency did not change with DPC sensitization; there was no evidence of global repertoire structure alterations. All patients had alopecia, a presumed autoimmune disease, so their immune response might differ from that of healthy individuals.

Library method: RACE. Sequencing was carried out with a NextSeq 500. During library preparation, unique molecular identifiers were attached to individual cDNA molecules so that TCRs could be counted quantitatively and reproducibly. From each blood RNA sample, both TCR alpha and TCR beta chains were sequenced. The paper's processing steps were these. The median number of TCRs per sample was 95,638, ranging from about 23,224 to 690,600. The Decombinator software suite was used to annotate the V, J and CDR3 of the TCR reads. For PS versus PT1 abundance plots, all samples were subsampled to the same number of TCRs (28,000). TCRs were defined as expanded if absent before sensitization and observed at least eight times at the 2-week time point. TCRdb ran its own pipeline on the public reads, namely fastp trimming at Q25 and MiXCR clone calling, and kept in-frame beta chains. Rows with one shared CDR3 protein collapse into an entry with the most common genes and DNA. The V and J calls, along with clone size, are taken from TCRdb and not from the paper's own processing. Counted in this sample were about 260,000 distinct CDR3 sequences; 8.6% of them appeared once. 2% to 2.5% of the sample goes to the ten largest clones.

Note on this clonotype: It lacks a known antigen. No clone much larger than this one lies a single base away; base qualities are absent.

In light of the paper, this sample's time point label describes: pre-sensitization, week 0. Taken with the paper, the label for treatment or condition translates to: therapeutic diphenylcyclopropenone sensitization with weekly scalp DPC. At each patch-test visit, blood was drawn before the patch test was applied. Patients were eligible if aged 18 to 70, diagnosed with alopecia and judged suitable for DPC therapy, and pregnant patients were excluded. Unfractionated whole blood was collected in Tempus Blood RNA tubes, and total RNA was extracted from that blood. Including the terminal cysteine and phenylalanine, the CDR3 comprises 13 residues. Only CDR3 DNA remains: 39 bases, in frame from the first base. According to the germline V gene, CDR1 reads MNHEY and CDR2 reads SVGAGI. V loses 2 bases of germline sequence and J loses 6 bases, and the interval between the two ends is 11 bases.

The TCR was taken from a woman aged 35 to 49 with alopecia areata. Some clones in this sample may be carry-over from other donors' samples. The sequences come from whole blood, collected in connection with sensitization to the hapten diphenylcyclopropenone (DPC). The V and J segments used are TRBV6-5 and TRBJ2-7; TRBD1 could be the D gene, as 6 bases match. In nucleotide form, the sequence is TGTGCCAGCAGTTACCCCGGACAGTCCGAGCAGTACTTC. It codes for CASSYPGQSEQYF.